This TCR beta chain was observed in a study of blood T cell repertoires in COVID-19. Study-wide context: T cells, B-cell-depleted T cells, or PBMCs supplied cDNA or gDNA.

This clone was seen only a few times. One end of the junction varies from germline; a read error may be responsible. This CDR3 has 13 residues. Germline-derived CDR1 and CDR2 are SSHAT and FNYEAQ (reference sequence). The repertoire was sequenced with immunoSEQ multiplex PCR; TCRdb's copy has only in-frame clones and lacks some. This table has around 250,000 clones, 70% to 90% appearing once. The V call is TRBV7-7, the J call TRBJ2-5, with D unresolved. This clonotype was obtained from a man aged 55 to 70 with acute or convalescent COVID-19. Sequencing was carried out using peripheral blood. CDR3 DNA sequence: TGTGCTAGCAGCGAACAGATCCAAGAGACCCAGTACTTC. Encoded protein: CASSEQIQETQYF.